The rows below give T cell receptor beta chains drawn from one sample of a study of blood T cell repertoires in COVID-19. Assay used: immunoSEQ multiplex PCR; TCRdb lists only in-frame clones, some missing. The sample yields some 45,000 clones, roughly four fifths seen once. Sequencing was performed on peripheral blood. The receptor set was obtained from a human donor in a cohort sampled during active COVID-19. Each CDR3 is given with its conserved first and last residue. Fields, in order: CDR3 protein, CDR3 DNA, J gene, V gene, D gene, CDR3 length, clone size. The D gene is left open where the match is weak. Where a row states a size, it is once, few, many or the class of an expanded clone; other rows omit it.

CAWSVKAGGGEKLFF,TGTGCCTGGAGTGTAAAGGCAGGGGGAGGAGAAAAACTGTTTTTT,TRBJ1-4,TRBV30,TRBD1,15,-
CASSSIRTDSNYGYTF,TGTGCCAGCAGCTCGATACGGACAGACTCTAACTATGGCTACACCTTC,TRBJ1-2,TRBV11-2,-,16,once
CASSQPGLEGNEQFF,TGTGCCAGCAGCCAACCGGGACTAGAGGGGAATGAGCAGTTCTTC,TRBJ2-1,TRBV3-1/TRBV3-2,TRBD2,15,-
CASSLTSGRGETQYF,TGTGCCAGCAGCTTGACTAGCGGGAGGGGAGAGACCCAGTACTTC,TRBJ2-5,TRBV11-1,TRBD2,15,-
CASSPSPSAPLEQYF,TGCGCCAGCAGCCCCTCCCCAAGCGCTCCCCTCGAGCAGTACTTC,TRBJ2-7,TRBV5-1,-,15,-
CASSQDALAYEQYF,TGTGCCAGCAGCCAAGATGCACTAGCCTACGAGCAGTACTTC,TRBJ2-7,TRBV4-2,-,14,-
CASSTSGSYEQFF,TGCGCCAGCAGTACTAGCGGGAGCTATGAGCAGTTCTTC,TRBJ2-1,TRBV5-1,TRBD2,13,-
CASSFGRSSYNEQFF,TGTGCCAGCAGCTTTGGCAGAAGCTCCTACAATGAGCAGTTCTTC,TRBJ2-1,TRBV7-9,-,15,-
CASSYSQAGDSPLHF,TGTGCCAGCAGTTACTCGCAGGCAGGGGATTCACCCCTCCACTTT,TRBJ1-6,TRBV6-5,-,15,-
CSSGLADSTDTQYF,TGCAGCTCTGGACTAGCGGATAGCACAGATACGCAGTATTTT,TRBJ2-3,TRBV29-1,TRBD2,14,once
CASSPETGENYGYTF,TGTGCCAGCTCACCAGAAACAGGGGAGAACTATGGCTACACCTTC,TRBJ1-2,TRBV18,TRBD1,15,-
CSASSSIIETQYF,TGCAGTGCTAGTTCTAGTATCATAGAGACCCAGTACTTC,TRBJ2-5,TRBV20-1,-,13,-
CASSTGTSETQYF,TGTGCCAGTAGTACCGGGACTTCGGAGACCCAGTACTTC,TRBJ2-5,TRBV19,-,13,-
CASSQDGEYEQYF,TGTGCCAGCAGCCAAGATGGGGAGTACGAGCAGTACTTC,TRBJ2-7,TRBV14,-,13,-
CASSYGGSTPLHF,TGTGCCAGCAGTTATGGTGGTAGTACGCCCCTCCACTTT,TRBJ1-6,TRBV27,-,13,-
CASSISGTSSYEQYF,TGCGCCAGCAGCATCTCCGGGACTAGTAGCTACGAGCAGTACTTC,TRBJ2-7,TRBV5-1,TRBD2,15,once
CASSGGVSYEQYF,TGTGCCAGCAGTGGAGGCGTCTCCTACGAGCAGTACTTC,TRBJ2-7,TRBV7-8,-,13,-
CASSFLWGGSYEQYF,-,TRBJ2-7,TRBV7-9,-,15,few
CASSVGIRDFSYEQYF,TGTGCCAGCAGCGTAGGAATCCGGGACTTCTCCTACGAGCAGTACTTC,TRBJ2-7,TRBV9,-,16,many
CASSPLQEGEQFF,TGCGCCAGCAGCCCGCTACAGGAGGGTGAGCAGTTCTTC,TRBJ2-1,TRBV5-1,-,13,-
CAWAYSGQRPGQYF,TGTGCCTGGGCTTACTCCGGACAGCGCCCTGGGCAGTACTTC,TRBJ2-7,TRBV30,-,14,-
CASSSRTGPWEPQHF,TGTGCCAGTAGTTCAAGGACAGGCCCCTGGGAGCCCCAGCATTTT,TRBJ1-5,TRBV19,TRBD1,15,-
CASLSGNTIYF,TGTGCCAGCCTCAGTGGAAACACCATATATTTT,TRBJ1-3,TRBV6-5,-,11,few
CASSVKAGTEQFF,TGTGCCAGCAGCGTAAAGGCGGGAACTGAGCAGTTCTTC,TRBJ2-1,TRBV9,-,13,-
CASTTYSNQPQHF,TGTGCCAGCACTACTTATAGCAATCAGCCCCAGCATTTT,TRBJ1-5,TRBV2,-,13,-
CSVARGVGANVLTF,TGCAGCGTTGCGCGCGGGGTTGGGGCCAACGTCCTGACTTTC,TRBJ2-6,TRBV29-1,-,14,-
CASSRQGENIQYF,TGTGCCAGCAGTCGGCAGGGGGAAAACATTCAGTACTTC,TRBJ2-4,TRBV28,TRBD1,13,-
CASSPAFPGGYEQYF,TGTGCCAGCAGCCCCGCCTTTCCGGGGGGTTACGAGCAGTACTTC,TRBJ2-7,TRBV11-2,TRBD2,15,-
CASSGTRASGANVLTF,TGTGCCAGCAGCGGGACTCGTGCCTCCGGGGCCAACGTCCTGACTTTC,TRBJ2-6,TRBV2,-,16,-
CASSPTGTGDYSPLHF,TGCGCCAGCAGCCCAACGGGGACAGGGGACTATTCACCCCTCCACTTT,TRBJ1-6,TRBV5-1,TRBD1,16,-
CASSPPSRTDTQYF,TGTGCCAGCTCACCACCGTCTCGCACAGATACGCAGTATTTT,TRBJ2-3,TRBV18,-,14,once
CASSLAVEDTQYF,TGTGCCAGCAGCCTGGCGGTTGAAGATACGCAGTATTTT,TRBJ2-3,TRBV3-1/TRBV3-2,-,13,-
CASSVGGGTDTQYF,TGCGCCAGCAGCGTAGGGGGGGGCACAGATACGCAGTATTTT,TRBJ2-3,TRBV10-2,-,14,-
CASSMNKDRDGYTF,TGTGCCAGTAGTATGAATAAAGACAGGGACGGCTACACCTTC,TRBJ1-2,TRBV19,TRBD1,14,-
CASSRGSDTQYF,TGTGCCAGCAGTAGAGGGTCAGATACGCAGTATTTT,TRBJ2-3,TRBV12-3/TRBV12-4,-,12,-
CATSVVRGGEQFF,TGTGCCACCAGTGTGGTAAGGGGAGGTGAGCAGTTCTTC,TRBJ2-1,TRBV24-1,-,13,-
CASSRGLAGDLSYEQYF,TGCGCCAGCAGCCGGGGATTAGCGGGAGACCTCTCCTACGAGCAGTACTTC,TRBJ2-7,TRBV5-1,TRBD2,17,once
CASSSGGTGNSPLHF,TGTGCCAGCAGTTCCGGAGGGACGGGGAATTCACCCCTCCACTTT,TRBJ1-6,TRBV28,-,15,-
CASSQYGTSGFNEQFF,TGTGCCAGCAGCCAGTACGGGACTAGCGGGTTCAATGAGCAGTTCTTC,TRBJ2-1,TRBV3-1/TRBV3-2,TRBD2,16,-
CASSPDYSQETQYF,TGTGCCAGTAGCCCCGACTACTCCCAAGAGACCCAGTACTTC,TRBJ2-5,TRBV19,-,14,-
CASSLQGAVGTEAFF,TGTGCCAGCAGCTTGCAGGGGGCTGTGGGCACTGAAGCTTTCTTT,TRBJ1-1,TRBV7-9,TRBD1,15,-
CASSYTSLADTQYF,TGTGCCAGCAGTTACACTAGCTTGGCAGATACGCAGTATTTT,TRBJ2-3,TRBV6-2/TRBV6-3,-,14,-
CASSLARQGTNTGELFF,TGTGCCAGCAGCTTAGCGAGACAGGGGACGAACACCGGGGAGCTGTTTTTT,TRBJ2-2,TRBV7-2,TRBD1,17,-
CASSYEGDEQYF,TGTGCCAGCAGTTACGAGGGGGACGAGCAGTACTTC,TRBJ2-7,TRBV6-2/TRBV6-3,-,12,-
CASSSLPGSTDTQYF,TGCGCCAGCAGTTCCCTCCCGGGTAGCACAGATACGCAGTATTTT,TRBJ2-3,TRBV5-1,-,15,-
CASSQTGVEQYF,TGTGCCAGCAGCCAGACAGGGGTCGAGCAGTACTTC,TRBJ2-7,TRBV14,TRBD1,12,-
CAISESTGSRGYTF,TGTGCCATCAGTGAGTCGACGGGGTCCCGGGGCTACACCTTC,TRBJ1-2,TRBV10-3,-,14,-
CASTGTSGRETQYF,TGTGCCAGCACCGGGACTAGCGGGAGAGAGACCCAGTACTTC,TRBJ2-5,TRBV11-2,TRBD2,14,-